A selection of T cell receptor beta chains follows, all from one sample in a study of T cell responses to AZD1222 COVID-19 vaccine. TCRdb's table, derived via immunoSEQ multiplex PCR, lists solely in-frame clones and lacks some. The table has about 86,000 clones, around 73% seen once. The sequenced sample was peripheral blood, obtained on day 0 of AZD1222 vaccination. Receptors were obtained from an adult in good health. Both conserved end residues are trimmed from each CDR3. Each record gives: V gene, J gene, CDR3 protein.

TRBV28,TRBJ2-2,ASSETGGNTGELF
TRBV7-8,TRBJ2-2,ASSPSRDLTGELF
TRBV6-4,TRBJ1-2,ASSETGERYGYT
TRBV5-1,TRBJ2-2,ASSLQTGGDFGELF
TRBV12-3/TRBV12-4,TRBJ2-1,ASSPVRMNEQF
TRBV10-2,TRBJ2-1,ASSESGTINEQF
TRBV24-1,TRBJ2-3,ATSEPGRDTQY
TRBV11-3,TRBJ2-2,ASSRDRGGELF
TRBV5-8,TRBJ1-1,ASSLQGLGTEAF
TRBV19,TRBJ2-1,ASSPPGLTVLYNSYNEQF
TRBV21-1,TRBJ2-7,ASSKIAGGSGDEQY
TRBV6-4,TRBJ2-5,ASSVSIFGGQCYQETQY
TRBV27,TRBJ2-3,ASSSPGRATDTQY
TRBV15,TRBJ2-7,ATSRDITTQYGEQY
TRBV6-2/TRBV6-3,TRBJ2-1,ASSELQGAEQF
TRBV7-8,TRBJ1-3,ASSARESGNTIY
TRBV28,TRBJ2-7,ASRLTDRAIYEQY
TRBV12-3/TRBV12-4,TRBJ2-2,ASSGLVGELF
TRBV6-5,TRBJ1-5,ASSRGFYSNQPQH
TRBV5-1,TRBJ1-3,ASSLTGPNSGNTIY
TRBV5-8,TRBJ1-4,ASSLTMRVNEKLF
TRBV12-3/TRBV12-4,TRBJ1-3,ASSRGPGNTIY
TRBV19,TRBJ2-7,ASRQGSGYYEQY
TRBV13,TRBJ2-5,ASSLGSGPLQETQY
TRBV28,TRBJ2-1,ASKSGGPYNEQF
TRBV27,TRBJ1-5,ASSKGRTRNQPQH
TRBV29-1,TRBJ2-7,SVHLLASGSYEQY